These 30 T cell receptor beta chains came from one sample sequenced in a study of T cell repertoires in cytomegalovirus infection. TCRdb reprocessed the reads via MiXCR and lists one record per CDR3 protein. The data hold roughly 130,000 distinct CDR3 sequences, with about 10% observed a single time. Sequencing was performed on PBMCs. Receptors originate from a human donor in good health (CMV status not recorded). Some clones in this sample may be carry-over from other donors' samples.

This clonotype was seen ten or more times. The rearrangement links TRBV12-3 or TRBV12-4 to TRBJ1-5; D call uncertain. The V end lost 6 bases, the J end lost 3 bases, and 12 bases lay between the germline ends. CDR3 size: 14 residues. The CDR3 protein is CASSPGNYNQPQHF. CDR3 nucleotide sequence: TGTGCCAGCAGCCCCGGGAATTACAATCAGCCCCAGCATTTT.

This clonotype was observed many times. The rearrangement joins TRBV7-9 to TRBJ1-2, with D perhaps matching TRBD1 (5 bases). V lost 4 bases, J lost 7 bases, and 10 bases lay in between. Per germline, CDR1 SEHNR and CDR2 FQNEAQ (reference sequence). This CDR3 contains 12 residues. The CDR3 nucleotides are TGTGCCAGCAGCTCCCAGGGCAGTGGCTACACCTTC. Protein: CASSSQGSGYTF. The full variable domain, in which reference TRBV7-9 and TRBJ1-2 provide the parts outside the CDR3, is DTGVSQNPRHKITKRGQNVTFRCDPISEHNRLYWYRQTLGQGPEFLTYFQNEAQLEKSRLLSDRFSAERPKGSFSTLEIQRTEQGDSAMYLCASSSQGSGYTFGSGTRLTVV.

This clonotype turned up a few times. The chain uses TRBV10-3 and TRBJ1-2; TRBD1 might be the D (5 bases). Germline V gives CDR1 ENHRY, CDR2 SYGVKD. V was pared by 3 bases and J by 1 base, with 18 bases between. The CDR3 spans 17 residues. CDR3 DNA: TGTGCCATCAGTGATTTGGGGTTGCCAGGGATTAACTATGGCTACACCTTC. Its translation: CAISDLGLPGINYGYTF.

Comment on this clonotype: Since a much larger clone is just one base distant, this may be a read error. The missing conserved phenylalanine or tryptophan at the end of this CDR3 makes a read error likely. The chain combines TRBV7-2 with TRBJ1-1; D unclear. V was pared by 1 base and J by 5 bases, with 8 bases between. This CDR3 is built from 13 residues. Germline CDR1 reads SGHTA; CDR2 reads FQGNSA. CDR3 DNA: TGTGCCAGCAGCTTAGTTGGGAAAACTGAAGCTTTCATT. It is translated as CASSLVGKTEAFI.

This clonotype was recorded many times. V and J are TRBV6-4 and TRBJ2-4; 10 nucleotides line up with TRBD1. Germline lookup yields CDR1 MRHNA and CDR2 SNTAGT. The CDR3 totals 15 residues. The V segment lost 5 bases and the J segment 5 bases; nucleotides outside the gene matches: 6. CDR3 DNA: TGTGCCAGCAGTCGGGACAGGGGACGAGAAAACATTCAGTACTTC. It specifies CASSRDRGRENIQYF.

This sequence joins TRBV20-1 and TRBJ2-1, with D tentatively TRBD2 (6 bases). Per the germline V gene, CDR1 is DFQATT and CDR2 is SNEGSKA (reference sequence). Trimming took 2 bases from V and 10 from J, leaving 21 bases between them. The CDR3 has 15 amino acids. The CDR3 region is CSARHSGLPRSEQFF. For the CDR3, the DNA is TGCAGTGCTAGACATTCGGGACTCCCCCGCTCGGAGCAGTTCTTC.

This clonotype was recorded at least ten times. The chain employs TRBV11-2 and TRBJ2-1; possible D gene TRBD2, 6 bases. The V gene lost 5 bases and the J gene lost 2 bases, with 19 bases spanning the gap. The CDR3 totals 17 residues. Germline V lookup: CDR1 SGHAT, CDR2 FQNNGV. The CDR3 region has the DNA TGTGCCAGCAGCGAACCCCTCGGAGGGACTCCCTACAATGAGCAGTTCTTC. Residues: CASSEPLGGTPYNEQFF.

In this sample, this clonotype turned up many times. This chain connects TRBV12-3 or TRBV12-4 to TRBJ2-3; D call uncertain. The CDR3 has 15 residues. V was cut by 4 bases and J by 2 bases, with 13 bases left in between. This CDR3 reads CASSSSGQYTDTQYF. CDR3 bases: TGTGCCAGCAGTTCCTCCGGGCAATACACAGATACGCAGTATTTT.

This clonotype was found many times. This sequence joins TRBV6-6 and TRBJ1-3; D perhaps matches TRBD1 (5 bases). Trimming left V 6 bases short and J 0 bases short, with 12 bases between. The CDR3 has 15 amino acids. Germline-derived CDR1 and CDR2 are MNHNY and SVGAGI (reference sequence). The CDR3 spells CASRGETGSGNTIYF. The CDR3 DNA sequence: TGTGCCAGCAGGGGGGAAACAGGCTCTGGAAACACCATATATTTT.

This clonotype has just a few counts. The chain couples TRBV27 to TRBJ1-4; 7 bases match TRBD1. The CDR3 has 14 amino acids. With 6 bases clipped from V and 8 bases from J, the junction kept 9 bases outside the gene matches. CDR1 and CDR2 (germline): MNHEY, SMNVEV (reference sequence). CDR3 in amino acids: CASRRQGISEKLFF. DNA of the CDR3: TGTGCCAGCAGACGACAGGGAATATCAGAAAAACTGTTTTTT. Using reference TRBV27 and TRBJ1-4 for the parts outside the CDR3, the full variable domain is EAQVTQNPRYLITVTGKKLTVTCSQNMNHEYMSWYRQDPGLGLRQIYYSMNVEVTDKGDVPEGYKVSRKEKRNFPLILESPSPNQTSLYFCASRRQGISEKLFFGSGTQLSVL.

V gene TRBV4-1 combines with J gene TRBJ2-3; D unclear. The CDR3 runs to 15 residues. Between the trimmed V and J ends, which lost 0 bases and 3 bases, there was a span of 10 bases. Germline-derived CDR1 and CDR2 are MGHRA and YSYEKL. CDR3 bases: TGCGCCAGCAGCCAAGAGTGGATGGGGACAGATACGCAGTATTTT. Encoded protein: CASSQEWMGTDTQYF.

This clonotype was observed at least ten times. The chain joins TRBV19 to TRBJ2-1; D is perhaps TRBD2 (5 bases). The CDR3 has 14 residues. The germline CDR1 and CDR2 sequences are LNHDA and SQIVND (reference sequence). The V end lost 5 bases, the J end lost 4 bases, and 12 bases lay between the germline ends. The CDR3 DNA follows: TGTGCCAGTAGTCCACCGGCGGGTTACAATGAGCAGTTCTTC. Protein product: CASSPPAGYNEQFF.

This clonotype was counted ten times or more. The rearrangement joins TRBV19 to TRBJ1-2; perhaps TRBD1 as D (5 bases). From germline, CDR1 is LNHDA and CDR2 SQIVND (reference sequence). Trimming pared 5 bases from V and 2 bases from J, leaving 12 bases between. This CDR3 contains 14 residues. The CDR3, as DNA: TGTGCCAGTAGTGGCGACAGAAAAAACTATGGCTACACCTTC. This encodes CASSGDRKNYGYTF.

Worth noting for this clonotype: One junction end disagrees with the germline gene, perhaps due to a read error. This sequence joins TRBV7-9 and TRBJ1-1, with a tentative D call TRBD1 (6 bases). The CDR3 runs 11 residues. Germline V gene sequence: CDR1 SEHNR, CDR2 FQNEAQ (reference sequence). The chain's CDR3 is CTSWGHFGAFF. The CDR3 DNA sequence: TGTACCAGCTGGGGGCACTTTGGAGCTTTCTTT.

This clonotype was seen at least ten times. Here the CDR3 reads CASSPKLWGYQETQYF. CDR3 nucleotides: TGTGCCAGCAGCCCCAAACTATGGGGCTACCAAGAGACCCAGTACTTC. This chain uses TRBV28 with TRBJ2-5, with D possibly matching TRBD1 (5 bases). The CDR3 is made up of 16 amino acids. Germline assignment: CDR1 MDHEN and CDR2 SYDVKM. The V end was cut by 6 bases, the J end by 0 bases, with 17 bases between.

This clonotype occurred many times. The chain recombines TRBV12-3 or TRBV12-4 with TRBJ2-5; D not certain. V was clipped by 2 bases and J by 4 bases, with 8 bases between them. CDR3 size: 13 residues. The CDR3 loop reads CASSLTAGETQYF. CDR3 bases: TGTGCCAGCAGTTTAACGGCCGGAGAGACCCAGTACTTC.

V and J are TRBV14 and TRBJ1-6, with 9 nucleotides matching TRBD1. This CDR3 is 16 amino acids long. Germline V gives CDR1 SGHDN, CDR2 FVKESK. The V segment lost 3 bases and the J segment 9 bases; nucleotides outside the gene matches: 9. The CDR3 nucleotides are TGTGCCAGCAGCCATCCACAGGGGGCAAGTAGTTCACCCCTCCACTTT. Amino acid sequence: CASSHPQGASSSPLHF.

There are many counts of this clonotype. The chain has TRBV20-1 and TRBJ1-1; D possibly corresponds to TRBD1 (5 bases). The CDR3 covers 14 residues. Between the trimmed V and J ends, which lost 2 bases and 4 bases, there was a span of 14 bases. The V gene's germline CDR1 is DFQATT and CDR2 SNEGSKA (reference sequence). CDR3 protein: CSARRAEGRTEAFF. In DNA, the CDR3 is TGCAGTGCTAGAAGGGCGGAGGGGCGCACTGAAGCTTTCTTT.

This clonotype appeared many times. This sequence joins TRBV28 and TRBJ2-7; 10 bases agree with TRBD1. CDR3 length equals 14 residues. In germline, CDR1 is MDHEN, CDR2 SYDVKM. This chain's CDR3 is CGVMETGGLYEQYF. As DNA, the CDR3 is TGTGGGGTAATGGAGACAGGGGGCTTGTACGAGCAGTACTTC.

This clonotype was seen ten or more times. The gene calls are TRBV27 and TRBJ1-5, with D perhaps TRBD1 (5 bases). This CDR3 is 15 amino acids long. The V end was cut by 5 bases, the J end by 2 bases, with 13 bases between. CDR1 is MNHEY and CDR2 is SMNVEV in the germline V gene (reference sequence). The CDR3 sequence is CASSPDGGGNQPQHF. For the CDR3, the DNA is TGTGCCAGCAGTCCGGACGGGGGGGGCAATCAGCCCCAGCATTTT.

Written as DNA, the CDR3 is TGCAGTGCTATCCGGGGGATCCCCTACGAGCAGTACTTC. Translating it yields CSAIRGIPYEQYF. This chain uses TRBV20-1 with TRBJ2-7, with TRBD2 as a possible D gene (6 bases). Germline V gene data show CDR1 as DFQATT and CDR2 as SNEGSKA (reference sequence). The CDR3 runs to 13 residues. V lost 4 bases, J lost 2 bases, and 12 bases lay in between.

The chain joins TRBV28 to TRBJ1-2; no clear D. Deletions cut 1 base from V and 0 bases from J, with 3 bases between. The germline gives CDR1 MDHEN, CDR2 SYDVKM. The CDR3 has 13 residues. The CDR3 reads CASSLLTNYGYTF. The CDR3 DNA sequence: TGTGCCAGCAGTTTATTGACTAACTATGGCTACACCTTC.

The V gene is TRBV6-2 or TRBV6-3, the J gene TRBJ1-1; perhaps TRBD1 as D (5 bases). The length of the CDR3 is 17 residues. From germline, CDR1 is MNHEY and CDR2 SVGEGT. V gave up 2 bases and J gave up 0 bases, with 16 bases separating them. CDR3 amino acids: CASSYGPGEGMNTEAFF. For the CDR3, the DNA is TGTGCCAGCAGTTACGGTCCGGGGGAGGGGATGAACACTGAAGCTTTCTTT.

This chain uses TRBV14 with TRBJ2-5; 12 nucleotides align to TRBD2. Per germline, CDR1 SGHDN and CDR2 FVKESK. J gave up 3 bases and V 2 bases, and 10 bases lay outside the gene matches. The CDR3 has 18 amino acids. CDR3 nucleotides: TGTGCCAGCAGCCAACTGGGACTAGCGGGTTCAATGGAAGAGACCCAGTACTTC. Translation gives CASSQLGLAGSMEETQYF.

In its sample, this clonotype was seen many times. This chain connects TRBV28 to TRBJ2-3; 10 bases line up with TRBD2. There are 13 residues in the CDR3. Germline V CDR1 and CDR2: MDHEN, SYDVKM. V lost 10 bases and J lost 7; bases outside the gene matches: 8. CDR3 in amino acids: CATIYSGGNTQYF. CDR3 DNA: TGTGCCACCATTTATAGCGGGGGGAATACGCAGTATTTT.

This clonotype was counted many times. The J gene is TRBJ2-2, the V gene TRBV7-3; possible D gene TRBD2, 7 bases. Germline CDR1 SGHTA, CDR2 FQGTGA. The CDR3 totals 15 residues. Between the trimmed V and J ends, which lost 5 bases and 4 bases, there was a span of 14 bases. CDR3 residues: CASSPLGGPTGELFF. The CDR3 coding sequence is TGTGCCAGCAGCCCCCTCGGGGGGCCCACCGGGGAGCTGTTTTTT.

This clonotype was found a few times. CDR3 sequence (DNA): TGCAGCGTTGTTTCACGGGGGGTTTCCTACGAGCAGTACTTC. Amino acid sequence: CSVVSRGVSYEQYF. This chain links TRBV29-1 with TRBJ2-7; 7 bases are shared with TRBD2. V shed 4 bases, J shed 1 base, and the junction held 7 bases outside the gene matches. The CDR3 runs 14 residues. Germline V gene lookup returns CDR1 SQVTM and CDR2 ANQGSEA.

The table lists this clonotype with a few counts. This chain joins TRBV20-1 and TRBJ1-4; D is uncertain. Germline CDR1 is DFQATT and CDR2 is SNEGSKA (reference sequence). The ends were cut back, 3 bases at V and 8 bases at J, with 13 bases in the middle. The CDR3 length is 13 residues. In DNA, the CDR3 is TGCAGTGCTAGCCCGGGGATAGGAGAAAAACTGTTTTTT. Protein: CSASPGIGEKLFF.

V is TRBV2 and J is TRBJ1-2, with D tentatively TRBD1 (5 bases). The V end was cut by 3 bases, the J end by 7 bases, with 12 bases between. Germline assignment: CDR1 SNHLY and CDR2 FYNNEI. The CDR3 has 13 residues. The CDR3 DNA follows: TGTGCCAGCAGTGAGCAGGGAGGCTTTGGCTACACCTTC. This gives the protein CASSEQGGFGYTF.

This clonotype was seen a single time. This may come from a read error, since a much larger clone is one base off. The V gene is TRBV20-1, the J gene TRBJ2-5; D is perhaps TRBD1 (6 bases). Between the trimmed V and J ends, which lost 5 bases and 7 bases, there was a span of 23 bases. CDR1 is DFQATT and CDR2 is SNEGSKA in the germline V gene (reference sequence). The CDR3 totals 15 residues. CDR3 protein: CSAPRDISVGVTQYF. The CDR3, as DNA: TGCAGTGCTCCCCGGGACATCAGTGTGGGGGTGACCCAGTACTTC.